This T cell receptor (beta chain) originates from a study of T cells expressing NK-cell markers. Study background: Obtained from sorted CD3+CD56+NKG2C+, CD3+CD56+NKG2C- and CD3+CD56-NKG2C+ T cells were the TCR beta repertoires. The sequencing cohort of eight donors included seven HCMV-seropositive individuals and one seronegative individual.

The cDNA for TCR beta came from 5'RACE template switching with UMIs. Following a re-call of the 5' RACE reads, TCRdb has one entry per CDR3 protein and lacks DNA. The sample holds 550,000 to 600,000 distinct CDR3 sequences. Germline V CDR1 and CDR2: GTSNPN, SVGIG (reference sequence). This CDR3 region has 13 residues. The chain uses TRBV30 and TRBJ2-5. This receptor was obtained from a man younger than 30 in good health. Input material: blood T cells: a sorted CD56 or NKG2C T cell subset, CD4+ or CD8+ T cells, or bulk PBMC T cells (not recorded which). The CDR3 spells CACRSAYQETQYF.